This TCR beta chain originates from a study of blood T cells in healthy people across ages. Whole-study findings and limits: Since the PBMCs were unsorted, naive and antigen-experienced cells could not be conclusively compared. One million T cells yielded diversity estimates that were considered underestimates.

Then a second PCR, running about 6 to 12 cycles, was carried out with a sample-barcoded 5' primer and a J-beta primer mix. In TCRdb, the 5' RACE reads were re-called with MiXCR into one record per CDR3 protein. Of just over 800,000 distinct CDR3 sequences listed, under 80% are singletons. This clonotype was detected only a few times. Its antigen is not known. No fewer than 7 million PBMCs went into each sample. Germline lookup yields CDR1 SGHRS and CDR2 YFSETQ. This CDR3 has 15 residues. Deletions cut 2 bases from V and 2 bases from J, with 13 bases between. This chain uses TRBV5-1 with TRBJ2-5, with D tentatively TRBD2 (6 bases). The sequence was obtained from a man aged 30 to 45 in good health. Sequenced sample: blood. The CDR3 is CASSFLAGPQETQYF. CDR3 nucleotides: TGCGCCAGCAGCTTTCTGGCGGGGCCTCAAGAGACCCAGTACTTC. Complete variable domain (other parts from reference TRBV5-1 and TRBJ2-5): KAGVTQTPRYLIKTRGQQVTLSCSPISGHRSVSWYQQTPGQGLQFLFEYFSETQRNKGNFPGRFSGRQFSNSRSEMNVSTLELGDSALYLCASSFLAGPQETQYFGPGTRLLVL.